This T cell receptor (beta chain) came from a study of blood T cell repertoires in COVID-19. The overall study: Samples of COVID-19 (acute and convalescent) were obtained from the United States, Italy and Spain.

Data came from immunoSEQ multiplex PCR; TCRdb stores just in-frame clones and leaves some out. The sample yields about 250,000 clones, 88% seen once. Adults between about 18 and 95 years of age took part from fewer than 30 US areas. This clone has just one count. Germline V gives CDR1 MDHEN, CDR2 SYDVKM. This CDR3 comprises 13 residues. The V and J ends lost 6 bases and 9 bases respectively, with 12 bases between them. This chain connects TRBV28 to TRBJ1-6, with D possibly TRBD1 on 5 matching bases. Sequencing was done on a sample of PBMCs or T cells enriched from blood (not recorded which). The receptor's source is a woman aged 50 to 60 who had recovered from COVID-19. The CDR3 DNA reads TGTGCCAGCAGGTCGGGGGGAATTTCACCCCTCCACTTT. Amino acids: CASRSGGISPLHF.